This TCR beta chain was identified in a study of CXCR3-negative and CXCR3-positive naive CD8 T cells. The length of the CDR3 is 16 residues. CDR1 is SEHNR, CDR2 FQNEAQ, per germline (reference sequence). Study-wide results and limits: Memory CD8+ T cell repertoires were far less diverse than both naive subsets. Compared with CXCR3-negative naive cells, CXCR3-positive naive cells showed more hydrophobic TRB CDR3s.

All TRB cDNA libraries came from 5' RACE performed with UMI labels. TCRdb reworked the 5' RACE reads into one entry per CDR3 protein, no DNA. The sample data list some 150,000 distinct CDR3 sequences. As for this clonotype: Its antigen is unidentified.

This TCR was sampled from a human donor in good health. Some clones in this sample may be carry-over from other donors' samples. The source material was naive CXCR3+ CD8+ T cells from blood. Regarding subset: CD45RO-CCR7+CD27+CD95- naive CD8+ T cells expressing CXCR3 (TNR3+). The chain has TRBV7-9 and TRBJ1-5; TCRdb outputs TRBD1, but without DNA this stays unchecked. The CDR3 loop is CASSEVGHENNQPQHF.